This T cell receptor beta chain comes out of a study of cytomegalovirus exposure and HLA in healthy donors. This clone has just a few counts. The target antigen is unknown. CDR1 is SGHRS, CDR2 YFSETQ, per germline. J was trimmed by 2 bases and V by 6 bases; bases with no gene match: 7. The CDR3 consists of 15 residues. The PCR made use of 60 Vbeta and 13 Jbeta primers. The data were produced by immunoSEQ multiplex PCR, yet TCRdb's version contains in-frame clones alone and is incomplete. The sample carries about 210,000 clones, 75% to 90% recorded once. Study-wide findings and caveats: It has been reported that TCR beta sequences accurately predicted the HLA-A and HLA-B alleles of most subjects. Three chains linked to CMV were shown in vitro to be specific for CMV antigens. At a 0.05 false discovery rate, a later analysis found 16,951 TCR beta sequences to be associated with HLA alleles. A later analysis found most CMV-associated TCR beta chains apparently HLA-restricted.

Sequenced sample: PBMCs. V gene TRBV5-1 combines with J gene TRBJ2-1, with 8 bases fitting TRBD1. This clonotype originated in a woman aged 30 to 39 in good health and CMV-seronegative. In DNA form, the CDR3 reads TGCGCCAGCAAAGGACAGGGAGGTACCTACAATGAGCAGTTCTTC. It yields the protein CASKGQGGTYNEQFF.